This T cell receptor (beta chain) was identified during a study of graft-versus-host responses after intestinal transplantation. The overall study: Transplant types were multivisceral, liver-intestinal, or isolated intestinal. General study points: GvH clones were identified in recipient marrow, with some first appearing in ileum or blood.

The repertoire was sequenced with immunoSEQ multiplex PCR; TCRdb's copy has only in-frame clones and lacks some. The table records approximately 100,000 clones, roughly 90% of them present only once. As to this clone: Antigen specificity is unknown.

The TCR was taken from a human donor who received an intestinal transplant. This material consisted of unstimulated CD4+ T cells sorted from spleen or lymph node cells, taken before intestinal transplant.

CDR3 amino acids: CATSRAGALGYTF. CDR3 in DNA: TGTGCCACCAGCAGAGCAGGGGCTTTGGGCTACACCTTC. The chain employs TRBV15 and TRBJ1-2, with TRBD1 as a possible D gene (6 bases). Between the trimmed V and J ends, which lost 1 base and 8 bases, there was a span of 11 bases. The CDR3 totals 13 residues. Germline CDR1 is LNHNV and CDR2 is YYDKDF (reference sequence). The full variable domain, rest sourced from reference TRBV15 and TRBJ1-2, is DAMVIQNPRYQVTQFGKPVTLSCSQTLNHNVMYWYQQKSSQAPKLLFHYYDKDFNNEADTPDNFQSRRPNTSFCFLDIRSPGLGDTAMYLCATSRAGALGYTFGSGTRLTVV.